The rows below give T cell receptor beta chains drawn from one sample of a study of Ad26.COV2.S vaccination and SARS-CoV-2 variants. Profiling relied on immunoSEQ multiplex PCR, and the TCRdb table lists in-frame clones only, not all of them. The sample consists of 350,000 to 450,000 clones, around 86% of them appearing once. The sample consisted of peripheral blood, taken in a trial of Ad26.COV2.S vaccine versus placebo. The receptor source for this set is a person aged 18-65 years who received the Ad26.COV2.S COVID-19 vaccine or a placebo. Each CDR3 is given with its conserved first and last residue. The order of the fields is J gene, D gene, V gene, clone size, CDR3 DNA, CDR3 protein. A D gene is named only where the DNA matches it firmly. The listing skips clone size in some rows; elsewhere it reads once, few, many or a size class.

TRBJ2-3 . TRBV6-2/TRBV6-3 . TGTGCCAGCAGTTACTCGATTTCCTCACCGGGTCGAGATACGCAGTATTTT CASSYSISSPGRDTQYF
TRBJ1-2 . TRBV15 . TGTGCCACCAGCAGAGATCGGCCGGACATAATTAACTATGGCTACACCTTC CATSRDRPDIINYGYTF
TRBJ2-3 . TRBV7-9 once TGTGCCAGCAGCCCCCTCGGGGATACGCAGTATTTT CASSPLGDTQYF
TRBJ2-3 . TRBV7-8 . TGTGCCAGCAGCACTTTAAGGATACCCGCTGGCGGGGAGAGCACAGATACGCAGTATTTT CASSTLRIPAGGESTDTQYF
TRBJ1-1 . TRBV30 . TGTGCCTGGAGTGTAAGGGAACTGAACACTGAAGCTTTCTTT CAWSVRELNTEAFF
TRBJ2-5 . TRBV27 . TGTGCCAGCAGTTTTTGGGGGGGGGCCCCAGGTGAGACCCAGTACTTC CASSFWGGAPGETQYF
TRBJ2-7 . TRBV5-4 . TGTGCCAGCAGCTTGGAACGGGCAGGGAAATACGAGCAGTACTTC CASSLERAGKYEQYF
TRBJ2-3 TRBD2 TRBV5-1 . TGCGCCAGCAGCCTAAGACTAGCGGGGGGCACAGATACGCAGTATTTT CASSLRLAGGTDTQYF
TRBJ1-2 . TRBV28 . TGTGCCAGCAGTAGCATTCAGGGGAACTATGGCTACACCTTC CASSSIQGNYGYTF
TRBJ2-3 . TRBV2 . TGTGCCATCACGACAGGACTCACAGATACGCAGTATTTT CAITTGLTDTQYF